Presented here are 10 T cell receptor beta chains from one specimen sequenced in a study of cytomegalovirus exposure and HLA in healthy donors. A multiplex PCR was run with 60 Vbeta primers and 13 Jbeta primers. TCRdb's copy holds only in-frame clones and misses some; the assay was immunoSEQ multiplex PCR. The repertoire holds about 120,000 clones, with 10% as singletons. The sequencing input was PBMCs. The receptors stem from a woman between 18 and 30 years old in good health and CMV-seropositive.

The chain employs TRBV19 and TRBJ1-5; maybe TRBD1 (5 bases). Trimming took 8 bases from V and 7 from J, leaving 21 bases between them. CDR1 is LNHDA and CDR2 is SQIVND in the germline V gene (reference sequence). The CDR3 extends over 15 amino acids. CDR3 DNA: TGTGCCAGTGCCACAATAGGGGATGTAAGACAGCCCCAGCATTTT. Its translation: CASATIGDVRQPQHF.

The gene calls are TRBV6-4 and TRBJ2-5; 10 bases line up with TRBD2. Losses at the gene ends were 3 bases for V and 2 bases for J; bases not matched to a gene: 3. The CDR3 covers 15 residues. Germline loops: CDR1 MRHNA, CDR2 SNTAGT. The CDR3 nucleotides are TGTGCCAGCAGTGAGGTAGCGGGAGGTCAAGAGACCCAGTACTTC. Its protein product is CASSEVAGGQETQYF.

This clone was seen a handful of times. This rearrangement joins TRBV14 to TRBJ2-3; 11 bases are shared with TRBD2. The V gene's germline CDR1 is SGHDN and CDR2 FVKESK. The CDR3 is 16 amino acids. Unmatched junction bases numbered 14, after V lost 7 bases and J lost 8 bases. In DNA, the CDR3 is TGTGCCAGCACCCCACTAGCGGGAGACTTCAAATTTACGCAGTATTTT. Translating it yields CASTPLAGDFKFTQYF.

The CDR3 loop reads CASSPGHLNSEQYF. The CDR3 nucleotides are TGTGCCAGCAGCCCCGGACATCTTAACTCCGAGCAGTACTTC. This chain uses TRBV7-3 with TRBJ2-7; the D gene is possibly TRBD1 (5 bases). There are 14 residues in the CDR3. Per the germline V gene, CDR1 is SGHTA and CDR2 is FQGTGA. Trimming left V 5 bases short and J 6 bases short, with 17 bases between.

There are a few counts of this clone. This chain links TRBV27 with TRBJ1-1, with D tentatively TRBD1 (6 bases). The germline V and J ends were trimmed by 6 bases and 5 bases, with 13 bases remaining between them. CDR3 length: 13 amino acids. Germline lookup yields CDR1 MNHEY and CDR2 SMNVEV (reference sequence). The CDR3 DNA reads TGTGCCAGCAGGGTCACAGGGAAGACTGAAGCTTTCTTT. It codes for CASRVTGKTEAFF.

This clone appeared a few times. This rearrangement joins TRBV7-3 to TRBJ2-3, with 8 bases identical to TRBD1. The CDR3 consists of 14 residues. Trimming cost V 5 bases and J 5 bases; bases outside gene matches: 6. The germline gives CDR1 SGHTA, CDR2 FQGTGA. The CDR3 DNA is TGTGCCAGCAGCATCGGACAGGGTTTAGATACGCAGTATTTT. It yields the protein CASSIGQGLDTQYF.

A few counts support this clone. The gene calls are TRBV29-1 and TRBJ2-1, with D possibly matching TRBD2 (6 bases). CDR3 size: 15 residues. With 3 bases removed from V and 6 bases from J, the gap between germline ends came to 18 bases. Germline V gene sequence: CDR1 SQVTM, CDR2 ANQGSEA. The CDR3 nucleotides are TGCAGCGTTGAGGCTAGCGCGTCCTCGTCCAATGAGCAGTTCTTC. Amino acids: CSVEASASSSNEQFF.

The chain links TRBV5-1 to TRBJ2-3, with TRBD2 matching over 7 bases. The V gene's germline CDR1 is SGHRS and CDR2 YFSETQ. The length of the CDR3 is 16 residues. After removal of 4 bases from V and 3 bases from J, the junction contained 11 bases not matched to a gene. CDR3 coding DNA: TGCGCCAGCAGCGGATCTAGCGGACCCCTTACAGATACGCAGTATTTT. Translating it yields CASSGSSGPLTDTQYF.

This clone was seen only a few times. The chain couples TRBV29-1 to TRBJ2-7; 12 bases line up with TRBD1. The CDR3 extends over 14 amino acids. Germline V gene sequence: CDR1 SQVTM, CDR2 ANQGSEA. V shed 8 bases, J shed 7 bases, and the junction held 12 bases outside the gene matches. CDR3 protein: CSMTRDRGQREQYF. DNA of the CDR3: TGCAGCATGACCCGGGACAGGGGGCAGCGGGAGCAGTACTTC.

The table lists this clone with many counts. CDR3 sequence reads: CATLQGSSYEQYF. In DNA form, the CDR3 reads TGTGCCACTTTACAGGGTAGCTCCTACGAGCAGTACTTC. The chain employs TRBV10-3 and TRBJ2-7; the D gene is possibly TRBD1 (6 bases). Germline CDR1 and CDR2: ENHRY and SYGVKD. Trimming took 10 bases from V and 0 from J, leaving 13 bases between them. The length of the CDR3 is 13 residues.